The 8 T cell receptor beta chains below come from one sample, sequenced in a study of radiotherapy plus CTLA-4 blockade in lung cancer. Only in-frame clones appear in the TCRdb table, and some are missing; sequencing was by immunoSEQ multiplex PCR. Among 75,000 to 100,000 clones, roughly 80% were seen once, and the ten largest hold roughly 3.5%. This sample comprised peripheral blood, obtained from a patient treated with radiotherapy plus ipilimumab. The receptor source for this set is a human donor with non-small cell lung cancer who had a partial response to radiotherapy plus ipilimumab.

CDR3 residues: CASSAPGTFAYEQYF. The CDR3 DNA reads as TGTGCCAGCAGTGCCCCCGGGACTTTTGCCTACGAGCAGTACTTC. The rearrangement uses TRBV28 and TRBJ2-7, with D maybe TRBD2 (6 bases). This CDR3 is 15 amino acids long. V was trimmed by 5 bases and J by 2 bases, leaving 16 bases between them. From germline, CDR1 is MDHEN and CDR2 SYDVKM.

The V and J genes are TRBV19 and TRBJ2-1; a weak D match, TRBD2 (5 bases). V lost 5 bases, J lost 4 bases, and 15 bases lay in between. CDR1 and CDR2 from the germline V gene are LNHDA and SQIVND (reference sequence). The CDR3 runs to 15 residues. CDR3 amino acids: CASSSSSLGYNEQFF. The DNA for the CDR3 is TGTGCCAGTAGTTCCTCCTCACTAGGATACAATGAGCAGTTCTTC.

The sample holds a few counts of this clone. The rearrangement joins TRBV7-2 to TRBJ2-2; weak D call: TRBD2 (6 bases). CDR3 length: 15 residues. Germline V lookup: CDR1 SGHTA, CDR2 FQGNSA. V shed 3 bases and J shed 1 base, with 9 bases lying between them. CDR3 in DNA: TGTGCCAGCAGCTTCCGGGACTTGAACACCGGGGAGCTGTTTTTT. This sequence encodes CASSFRDLNTGELFF.

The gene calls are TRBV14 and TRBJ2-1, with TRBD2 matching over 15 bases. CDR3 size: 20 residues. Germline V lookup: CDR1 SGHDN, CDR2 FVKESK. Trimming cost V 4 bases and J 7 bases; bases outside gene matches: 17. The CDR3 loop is CASSLQPGLAGGPGRNEQFF. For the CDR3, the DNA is TGTGCCAGCAGCCTCCAGCCGGGACTAGCGGGAGGACCAGGGAGAAATGAGCAGTTCTTC.

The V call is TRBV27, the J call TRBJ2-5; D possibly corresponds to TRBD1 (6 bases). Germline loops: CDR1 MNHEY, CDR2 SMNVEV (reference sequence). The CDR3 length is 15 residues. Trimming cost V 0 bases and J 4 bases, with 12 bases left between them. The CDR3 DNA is TGTGCCAGCAGTTTATCGTGGGGGACATTAGAGACCCAGTACTTC. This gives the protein CASSLSWGTLETQYF.

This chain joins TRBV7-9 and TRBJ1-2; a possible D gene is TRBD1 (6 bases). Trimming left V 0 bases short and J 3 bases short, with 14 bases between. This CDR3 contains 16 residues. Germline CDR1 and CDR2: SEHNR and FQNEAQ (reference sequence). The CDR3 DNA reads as TGTGCCAGCAGCTTAGCGACGGGGGGCGCTGACTATGGCTACACCTTC. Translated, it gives CASSLATGGADYGYTF.

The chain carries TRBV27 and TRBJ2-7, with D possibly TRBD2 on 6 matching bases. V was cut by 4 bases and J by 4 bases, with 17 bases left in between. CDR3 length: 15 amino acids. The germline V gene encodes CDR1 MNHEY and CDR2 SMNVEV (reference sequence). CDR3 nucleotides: TGTGCCAGCAGTTACCGCACTCCCCGGGAGTACGAGCAGTACTTC. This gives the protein CASSYRTPREYEQYF.

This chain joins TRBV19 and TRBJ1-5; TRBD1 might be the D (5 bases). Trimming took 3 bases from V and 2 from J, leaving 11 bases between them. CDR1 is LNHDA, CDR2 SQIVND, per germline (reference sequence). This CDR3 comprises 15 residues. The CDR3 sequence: CASSILQGGNQPQHF. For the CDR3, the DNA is TGTGCCAGTAGTATCTTGCAGGGTGGCAATCAGCCCCAGCATTTT.